What follows are 26 T cell receptor beta chains derived from one specimen sequenced in a study of blood T cell repertoires in COVID-19. Profiling relied on immunoSEQ multiplex PCR, and the TCRdb table lists in-frame clones only, not all of them. The sample carries under 200,000 clones, 70% to 90% recorded once. Specimen: peripheral blood. These receptors originate from an elderly woman with acute or convalescent COVID-19.

The chain couples TRBV4-1 to TRBJ1-1, with 10 bases fitting TRBD1. Germline trimming cut 4 bases from V and 4 bases from J; bases unmatched to any gene: 3. Germline V gives CDR1 MGHRA, CDR2 YSYEKL. This CDR3 is 14 amino acids long. CDR3 in DNA: TGCGCCAGCAGCCCCCGGGACAGGGGCACTGAAGCTTTCTTT. Its protein is CASSPRDRGTEAFF.

The rearrangement joins TRBV3-1 (or the pseudogene TRBV3-2) to TRBJ2-1; TRBD2 aligns across 10 bases. CDR3 length equals 15 residues. The V gene end was trimmed by 2 bases and the J gene end by 4 bases; junction bases not matched to a gene: 2. From germline, CDR1 is LGHDT and CDR2 YNNKEL (reference sequence). This CDR3 reads CASSQFSGGYNEQFF. CDR3 DNA sequence: TGTGCCAGCAGCCAATTTAGCGGGGGGTACAATGAGCAGTTCTTC.

This sequence joins TRBV11-2 and TRBJ2-1; TRBD2 agrees at 12 bases. Germline trimming cut 5 bases from V and 10 bases from J; bases unmatched to any gene: 9. Germline CDR1 SGHAT, CDR2 FQNNGV. This CDR3 is built from 15 residues. The CDR3 region has the DNA TGTGCCAGCAGCCCGGGACTAGCGGGCGCACGGGAGCAGTTCTTC. This translates into CASSPGLAGAREQFF.

This chain joins TRBV11-2 and TRBJ1-1, with 7 nucleotides matching TRBD1. Germline trimming cut 1 base from V and 4 bases from J; bases unmatched to any gene: 12. Per germline, CDR1 SGHAT and CDR2 FQNNGV. There are 17 residues in the CDR3. CDR3 DNA: TGTGCCAGCAGCTTAGGGGTGACAGGGCTAAGGACCACTGAAGCTTTCTTT. It yields the protein CASSLGVTGLRTTEAFF.

CDR3 sequence: CASSPDPELAYQETQYF. CDR3 coding DNA: TGTGCCAGCAGTCCCGACCCAGAACTAGCGTACCAAGAGACCCAGTACTTC. This chain links TRBV27 with TRBJ2-5, with 7 bases that match TRBD2. Germline CDR1 is MNHEY and CDR2 is SMNVEV (reference sequence). V trimming: 5 bases; J trimming: 0 bases; junction bases outside the gene matches: 12. This CDR3 region has 17 residues.

The chain is built from TRBV7-2 and TRBJ2-7, with unresolved D. CDR1 SGHTA and CDR2 FQGNSA come from the germline V gene. V lost 4 bases and J lost 2, with 9 bases in between. The CDR3 spans 13 residues. This CDR3 is CASSSVSAYEQYF. In DNA, the CDR3 is TGTGCCAGCAGCTCTGTCAGCGCCTACGAGCAGTACTTC.

V and J are TRBV11-2 and TRBJ2-1, with D perhaps matching TRBD2 (6 bases). The CDR3 is made up of 15 amino acids. The germline V gene encodes CDR1 SGHAT and CDR2 FQNNGV. The V gene lost 4 bases and the J gene lost 1 base, with 11 bases spanning the gap. DNA of the CDR3: TGTGCCAGCAGCTCCCTTAGCGGATCCTACAATGAGCAGTTCTTC. Protein sequence: CASSSLSGSYNEQFF.

This clone was seen a single time. The chain employs TRBV11-1 and TRBJ2-3; D ambiguous. The CDR3 sequence is 13 residues long. V dropped 5 bases and J dropped 4 bases, with 10 bases sitting between them. Germline CDR1 and CDR2: SGHAT and FQDESV (reference sequence). CDR3 coding DNA: TGTGCCAGCAGCGTGGGCTTCCCAGATACGCAGTATTTT. Translating gives CASSVGFPDTQYF.

The V and J genes are TRBV7-3 and TRBJ2-3; D might be TRBD2 (5 bases). The ends were cut back, 5 bases at V and 6 bases at J, with 12 bases in the middle. Germline V gives CDR1 SGHTA, CDR2 FQGTGA. The CDR3 is 13 residues long. CDR3 bases: TGTGCCAGCAGCCTCGAACCGGGGGATACGCAGTATTTT. Amino acid sequence: CASSLEPGDTQYF. Variable domain in full (rest from reference TRBV7-3 and TRBJ2-3): GAGVSQTPSNKVTEKGKYVELRCDPISGHTALYWYRQSLGQGPEFLIYFQGTGAADDSGLPNDRFFAVRPEGSVSTLKIQRTERGDSAVYLCASSLEPGDTQYFGPGTRLTVL.

The chain combines TRBV6-5 with TRBJ2-3; TRBD2 is a possible D gene (7 bases). V was shortened by 2 bases and J by 4 bases, with 16 bases between the two germline ends. The CDR3 runs 16 residues. The V gene's germline CDR1 is MNHEY and CDR2 SVGAGI. CDR3 DNA: TGTGCCAGCAGTTACCGCGGGTGGGGGGGCTCAGATACGCAGTATTTT. This translates into CASSYRGWGGSDTQYF.

This chain connects TRBV6-2 or TRBV6-3 to TRBJ2-3, with D tentatively TRBD1 (6 bases). This CDR3 region has 16 residues. The germline V gene encodes CDR1 MNHEY and CDR2 SVGEGT. V gave up 2 bases and J gave up 2 bases, with 14 bases separating them. CDR3 protein: CASSYDRQANTDTQYF. CDR3 coding DNA: TGTGCCAGCAGTTACGATCGACAGGCAAACACAGATACGCAGTATTTT.

CDR3: CASSEAITNTEAFF. In nucleotides, the CDR3 is TGTGCCAGCAGTGAAGCCATAACAAACACTGAAGCTTTCTTT. The chain combines TRBV6-1 with TRBJ1-1; D is undetermined. The length of the CDR3 is 14 residues. Germline lookup yields CDR1 MNHNS and CDR2 SASEGT. Trimming took off 0 bases at V and 2 bases at J, with 7 bases between the two ends.

This clone was seen just once. The chain has TRBV21-1 and TRBJ1-2. TRBV21-1 is a documented pseudogene. The length of the CDR3 is 16 residues. CDR3 protein: CASSKVRRGNDYGYTF. The DNA of the CDR3 is TGTGCCAGCAGCAAAGTTCGGAGGGGCAATGACTATGGCTACACCTTC.

The genes are TRBV30 and TRBJ1-5; D gene ambiguous. CDR1 is GTSNPN, CDR2 SVGIG, per germline (reference sequence). The CDR3 length is 14 residues. Trimming cost V 2 bases and J 3 bases, with 11 bases left between them. In nucleotides, the CDR3 is TGTGCCTGGAGTATTAACAGTTACAATCAGCCCCAGCATTTT. As protein: CAWSINSYNQPQHF.

The rearrangement links TRBV6-2 or TRBV6-3 to TRBJ1-1; the match to TRBD1 covers 8 bases. J was trimmed by 1 base and V by 4 bases; bases with no gene match: 5. CDR3 length: 15 residues. Germline assignment: CDR1 MNHEY and CDR2 SVGEGT. CDR3 nucleotides: TGTGCCAGCAGTTTGCGACAGGGGAGGAACACTGAAGCTTTCTTT. Its translation is CASSLRQGRNTEAFF.

The chain carries TRBV25-1 and TRBJ1-3; no firm D call. The V end was cut by 1 base, the J end by 3 bases, with 10 bases between. The germline V gene has CDR1 MGHDK and CDR2 SYGVNS. This CDR3 has 15 amino acids. CDR3 bases: TGTGCCAGCAGTGAATCTTTACCCGGTGGAAACACCATATATTTT. Amino acid sequence: CASSESLPGGNTIYF.

This chain uses TRBV4-3 with TRBJ1-6; D is perhaps TRBD1 (6 bases). CDR1 and CDR2 from the germline V gene are LGHNA and YSLEER. The CDR3 sequence is 18 residues long. V lost 1 base to trimming and J lost 6 bases, with 19 bases between them. CDR3 loop: CASSQAPRGGASNSPLHF. CDR3 sequence (DNA): TGCGCCAGCAGCCAAGCCCCCCGGGGGGGGGCAAGTAATTCACCCCTCCACTTT.

There are a few counts of this clone. V is TRBV7-2 and J is TRBJ2-7; 9 nucleotides line up with TRBD1. CDR1 and CDR2 from the germline V gene are SGHTA and FQGNSA. J gave up 3 bases and V 6 bases, and 9 bases lay outside the gene matches. CDR3 length: 15 residues. The CDR3, as DNA: TGTGCCAGCAGTTACCGACAGGGGGGCCTCTACGAGCAGTACTTC. It specifies CASSYRQGGLYEQYF.

This clone was detected once. V gene TRBV19 combines with J gene TRBJ1-5; TRBD1 is a possible D gene (5 bases). Germline CDR1 reads LNHDA; CDR2 reads SQIVND (reference sequence). Trimming took 2 bases from V and 4 from J, leaving 9 bases between them. This CDR3 is 14 amino acids long. The CDR3 DNA reads TGTGCCAGTAGTATACGAGACAGAAATCAGCCCCAGCATTTT. Its translation is CASSIRDRNQPQHF.

The chain links TRBV4-3 to TRBJ2-2; TRBD2 aligns across 9 bases. The germline V gene has CDR1 LGHNA and CDR2 YSLEER. This CDR3 region has 15 residues. V dropped 1 base and J dropped 3; count of bases not matched to a gene: 0. The CDR3 DNA sequence: TGCGCCAGCAGCCAAGGACTAGCGGACACCGGGGAGCTGTTTTTT. The encoded protein is CASSQGLADTGELFF.

The chain is built from TRBV10-3 and TRBJ2-2; 7 bases align to TRBD2. The CDR3 is 14 residues long. Germline assignment: CDR1 ENHRY and CDR2 SYGVKD. After removal of 8 bases from V and 3 bases from J, the junction contained 6 bases not matched to a gene. This CDR3 is CAIRPTSDTGELFF. CDR3 bases: TGTGCCATCCGTCCTACTAGCGACACCGGGGAGCTGTTTTTT.

About this clone: Other DNA sequences in the same sample also yield this CDR3. V gene TRBV27 combines with J gene TRBJ1-5, with TRBD1 matching over 10 bases. Germline V gives CDR1 MNHEY, CDR2 SMNVEV (reference sequence). With V trimmed by 6 bases and J by 0 bases, 8 bases remained unmatched. The CDR3 length is 17 residues. CDR3 region: CASSPRQGAGSNQPQHF. The CDR3 region has the DNA TGTGCCAGCAGCCCTAGACAGGGGGCCGGTAGCAATCAGCCCCAGCATTTT.

This rearrangement joins TRBV5-1 to TRBJ1-1; 9 bases agree with TRBD1. Germline loops: CDR1 SGHRS, CDR2 YFSETQ. The trim removed 3 bases at V and 5 bases at J, leaving 8 bases unmatched. The CDR3 has 15 residues. CDR3 residues: CASSWRTGAGTEAFF. The DNA of the CDR3 is TGCGCCAGCAGCTGGCGGACAGGGGCGGGTACTGAAGCTTTCTTT.

The V call is TRBV7-2, the J call TRBJ2-5; 11 nucleotides line up with TRBD2. CDR3 length equals 14 residues. Germline V CDR1 and CDR2: SGHTA, FQGNSA. Trimming took 4 bases from V and 3 from J; bases not matched to a gene: 1. The CDR3 region has the DNA TGTGCCAGCAGCTGGGGACTAGCGGAAGAGACCCAGTACTTC. The encoded protein is CASSWGLAEETQYF. Filled out from reference TRBV7-2 and TRBJ2-5, the complete variable domain reads GAGVSQSPSNKVTEKGKDVELRCDPISGHTALYWYRQSLGQGLEFLIYFQGNSAPDKSGLPSDRFSAERTGGSVSTLTIQRTQQEDSAVYLCASSWGLAEETQYFGPGTRLLVL.

V is TRBV7-2 and J is TRBJ2-3, with D possibly being TRBD2 (6 bases). The ends were cut back, 5 bases at V and 5 bases at J, with 17 bases in the middle. The germline CDR1 and CDR2 sequences are SGHTA and FQGNSA. This CDR3 has 15 amino acids. The CDR3 reads CASSPGTPAGDTQYF. CDR3 DNA: TGTGCCAGCAGCCCAGGGACGCCAGCGGGAGATACGCAGTATTTT.

The CDR3 loop is CASSGTGFYEQYF. In nucleotides, the CDR3 is TGCGCCAGCTCCGGGACAGGTTTCTACGAGCAGTACTTC. The chain has TRBV5-1 and TRBJ2-7; 8 positions match TRBD1. Unmatched junction bases numbered 6, after V lost 7 bases and J lost 3 bases. The CDR3 contains 13 residues. Germline assignment: CDR1 SGHRS and CDR2 YFSETQ.